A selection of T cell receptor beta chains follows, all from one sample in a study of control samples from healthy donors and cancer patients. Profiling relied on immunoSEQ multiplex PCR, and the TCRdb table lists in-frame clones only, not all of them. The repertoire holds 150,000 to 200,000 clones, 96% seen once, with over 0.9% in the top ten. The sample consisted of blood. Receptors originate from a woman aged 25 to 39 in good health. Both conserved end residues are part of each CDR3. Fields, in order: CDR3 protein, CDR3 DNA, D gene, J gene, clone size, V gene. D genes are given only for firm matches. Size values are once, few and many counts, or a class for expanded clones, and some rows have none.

CDR3: CASRPPAGPQHF
DNA: TGTGCCAGTAGGCCCCCTGCCGGGCCCCAGCATTTT
D: -
J: TRBJ1-5
size: -
V: TRBV28

CDR3: CASIIAGGRTGELFF
DNA: TGTGCCAGCATCATAGCGGGGGGTAGGACCGGGGAGCTGTTTTTT
D: TRBD2
J: TRBJ2-2
size: -
V: TRBV5-6

CDR3: CASSYNRLSSYEQYF
DNA: TGTGCCAGCAGCTACAACAGGCTGAGCTCCTACGAGCAGTACTTC
D: -
J: TRBJ2-7
size: -
V: TRBV7-9

CDR3: CASSQDSSYEQYF
DNA: TGCGCCAGCAGCCAGGACAGCTCGTACGAGCAGTACTTC
D: -
J: TRBJ2-7
size: -
V: TRBV4-1

CDR3: CASSQDGGAGYEQYF
DNA: TGTGCCAGCAGCCAAGATGGAGGGGCTGGCTACGAGCAGTACTTC
D: -
J: TRBJ2-7
size: -
V: TRBV4-2

CDR3: CASSLGEQPNYGYTF
DNA: TGTGCCAGCAGCTTAGGTGAACAGCCAAACTATGGCTACACCTTC
D: -
J: TRBJ1-2
size: -
V: TRBV7-6

CDR3: CASSRGLFYNEQFF
DNA: TGTGCCAGTAGTAGGGGACTTTTTTACAATGAGCAGTTCTTC
D: -
J: TRBJ2-1
size: -
V: TRBV19

CDR3: CASSDFGRQKNTGELFF
DNA: TGTGCCAGCAGTGATTTTGGGCGTCAGAAGAACACCGGGGAGCTGTTTTTT
D: -
J: TRBJ2-2
size: -
V: TRBV25-1

CDR3: CASSQTSGTYNEQFF
DNA: TGTGCCAGCAGCCAGACTAGCGGGACCTACAATGAGCAGTTCTTC
D: TRBD2
J: TRBJ2-1
size: -
V: TRBV4-2

CDR3: CASGGDSNQPQHF
DNA: TGTGCCAGCGGAGGGGATAGCAATCAGCCCCAGCATTTT
D: -
J: TRBJ1-5
size: -
V: TRBV3-1/TRBV3-2

CDR3: CASSYKGGNTDTQYF
DNA: TGTGCCAGCAGCTACAAAGGGGGGAACACAGATACGCAGTATTTT
D: -
J: TRBJ2-3
size: -
V: TRBV6-5

CDR3: CASSFGQGETGELFF
DNA: TGTGCCAGCAGTTTCGGACAGGGAGAAACCGGGGAGCTGTTTTTT
D: TRBD1
J: TRBJ2-2
size: -
V: TRBV6-6

CDR3: CASSDGWDPRSYEQYF
DNA: TGTGCCAGCAGTGATGGGTGGGATCCCCGCTCCTACGAGCAGTACTTC
D: -
J: TRBJ2-7
size: -
V: TRBV27

CDR3: CASTPVAGNNEQFF
DNA: TGTGCCAGCACTCCAGTAGCGGGAAACAATGAGCAGTTCTTC
D: TRBD2
J: TRBJ2-1
size: -
V: TRBV28

CDR3: CASSLVVGTPGTDTQYF
DNA: TGTGCCAGCAGCTTGGTGGTGGGGACCCCGGGCACAGATACGCAGTATTTT
D: -
J: TRBJ2-3
size: once
V: TRBV5-8

CDR3: CSGRRTGNTGELFF
DNA: TGCAGCGGACGTCGGACGGGGAACACCGGGGAGCTGTTTTTT
D: -
J: TRBJ2-2
size: -
V: TRBV29-1

CDR3: CASKVSPSTDTQYF
DNA: TGTGCCAGTAAAGTCTCCCCTAGCACAGATACGCAGTATTTT
D: -
J: TRBJ2-3
size: -
V: TRBV19

CDR3: CASSLALGWDEQFF
DNA: TGTGCCAGCAGCTTGGCCCTAGGGTGGGATGAGCAGTTCTTC
D: -
J: TRBJ2-1
size: -
V: TRBV5-4

CDR3: CASSLHRGTEAFF
DNA: TGTGCCAGCAGCTTACATCGTGGGACTGAAGCTTTCTTT
D: -
J: TRBJ1-1
size: -
V: TRBV7-8

CDR3: CASSQDGDGYEQYF
DNA: TGTGCCAGCAGCCAAGACGGAGACGGCTACGAGCAGTACTTC
D: -
J: TRBJ2-7
size: -
V: TRBV3-1/TRBV3-2

CDR3: CATSLAPGASYGYTF
DNA: TGTGCCACCTCGCTCGCGCCGGGTGCGTCCTATGGCTACACCTTC
D: -
J: TRBJ1-2
size: -
V: TRBV2

CDR3: CASSPPSGGADTQYF
DNA: TGCGCCAGCAGTCCCCCGAGCGGGGGGGCAGATACGCAGTATTTT
D: TRBD2
J: TRBJ2-3
size: once
V: TRBV5-1

CDR3: CASSSRDGVGTEAFF
DNA: TGCGCCAGCAGCTCGCGGGACGGCGTCGGGACTGAAGCTTTCTTT
D: -
J: TRBJ1-1
size: few
V: TRBV4-1

CDR3: CASSSENTEAFF
DNA: TGTGCCAGCAGTTCTGAGAACACTGAAGCTTTCTTT
D: -
J: TRBJ1-1
size: -
V: TRBV28

CDR3: CASATRGFTEAFF
DNA: TGTGCCAGCGCGACCCGAGGATTCACTGAAGCTTTCTTT
D: -
J: TRBJ1-1
size: -
V: TRBV5-5

CDR3: CASSPWGGSYEQYF
DNA: TGTGCCAGCAGCCCTTGGGGTGGTTCCTACGAGCAGTACTTC
D: -
J: TRBJ2-7
size: -
V: TRBV9

CDR3: CASSKPANTGELFF
DNA: TGTGCCAGTAGTAAACCAGCGAACACCGGGGAGCTGTTTTTT
D: -
J: TRBJ2-2
size: -
V: TRBV19

CDR3: CASSQGESGYTEAFF
DNA: TGTGCCAGCAGCCAAGGAGAATCGGGGTACACTGAAGCTTTCTTT
D: -
J: TRBJ1-1
size: -
V: TRBV3-1/TRBV3-2

CDR3: CASSWGGEYTQYF
DNA: TGTGCCAGCTCGTGGGGGGGCGAGTATACGCAGTATTTT
D: -
J: TRBJ2-3
size: once
V: TRBV28

CDR3: CASSERDTYYEQYF
DNA: TGTGCCAGCAGTGAAAGGGACACCTACTACGAGCAGTACTTC
D: -
J: TRBJ2-7
size: -
V: TRBV2

CDR3: CASSPAASSTAFF
DNA: TGCGCCAGCAGCCCCGCAGCTTCGAGCACGGCTTTCTTT
D: -
J: TRBJ1-1
size: -
V: TRBV5-1

CDR3: CASSSHYEQYF
DNA: TGTGCCAGCAGCTCCCACTACGAGCAGTACTTC
D: -
J: TRBJ2-7
size: -
V: TRBV5-6

CDR3: CASSQEGQRYGYTF
DNA: TGTGCCAGCAGCCAAGAAGGGCAGCGATATGGCTACACCTTC
D: -
J: TRBJ1-2
size: few
V: TRBV3-1/TRBV3-2

CDR3: CATSEQGELSQPQHF
DNA: TGTGCCACCAGTGAGCAGGGAGAATTAAGTCAGCCCCAGCATTTT
D: -
J: TRBJ1-5
size: -
V: TRBV24-1

CDR3: CASSPGLARETNTDTQYF
DNA: TGTGCCAGCAGCCCGGGACTAGCAAGGGAAACAAACACAGATACGCAGTATTTT
D: TRBD2
J: TRBJ2-3
size: -
V: TRBV11-3

CDR3: CATSRGPTGTGVNEQFF
DNA: TGTGCCACCAGCAGGGGACCTACCGGGACAGGGGTCAATGAGCAGTTCTTC
D: TRBD1
J: TRBJ2-1
size: few
V: TRBV15

CDR3: CAWSGGNTIYF
DNA: TGTGCCTGGAGTGGAGGAAACACCATATATTTT
D: -
J: TRBJ1-3
size: -
V: TRBV30

CDR3: CASSDALLRVEQFF
DNA: TGTGCCAGCAGCGACGCGCTCCTCAGGGTTGAGCAGTTCTTC
D: -
J: TRBJ2-1
size: -
V: TRBV5-5

CDR3: CASSMGQGAQPQHF
DNA: TGTGCCAGTAGTATGGGGCAGGGGGCTCAGCCCCAGCATTTT
D: TRBD1
J: TRBJ1-5
size: -
V: TRBV19

CDR3: CSVGDLHEQYF
DNA: TGCAGCGTTGGGGACCTACACGAGCAGTACTTC
D: -
J: TRBJ2-7
size: once
V: TRBV29-1

CDR3: CASTTALASYEQYF
DNA: TGTGCCAGCACCACCGCACTAGCGAGTTACGAGCAGTACTTC
D: TRBD2
J: TRBJ2-7
size: once
V: TRBV6-5